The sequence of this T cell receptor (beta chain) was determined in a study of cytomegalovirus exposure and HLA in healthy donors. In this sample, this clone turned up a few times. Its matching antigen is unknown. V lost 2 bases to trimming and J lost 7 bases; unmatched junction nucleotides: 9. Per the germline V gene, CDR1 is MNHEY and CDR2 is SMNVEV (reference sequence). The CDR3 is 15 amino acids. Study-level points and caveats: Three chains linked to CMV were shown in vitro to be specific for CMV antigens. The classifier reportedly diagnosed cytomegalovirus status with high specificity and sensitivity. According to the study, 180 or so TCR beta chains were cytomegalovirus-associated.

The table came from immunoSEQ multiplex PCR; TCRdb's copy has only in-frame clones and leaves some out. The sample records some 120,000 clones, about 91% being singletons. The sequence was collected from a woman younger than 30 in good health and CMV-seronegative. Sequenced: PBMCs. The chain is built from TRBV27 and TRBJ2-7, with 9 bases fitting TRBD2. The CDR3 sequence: CASSLQSGSGREQYF. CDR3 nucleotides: TGTGCCAGCAGTTTACAGTCCGGCAGCGGGAGGGAGCAGTACTTC.